Listed below are T cell receptor beta chains from one sample, sequenced in a study of T cells in Graves' hyperthyroidism and ophthalmopathy. MiXCR, run by TCRdb on the multiplex PCR reads, gives a single entry per CDR3 protein. The data contain around 500,000 distinct CDR3 sequences, roughly 15% of them singletons. The sequencing input was blood. Receptor source: a woman aged 40 to 50 with Graves' hyperthyroidism. Each CDR3 is given with its conserved first and last residue. A D gene is named only where the DNA matches it firmly. The size field is filled for only some rows; it gives once, few, many or a size class.

cdr3_aa cdr3_nt v_call cdr3_length j_call d_call clone_size
CASSTGTSGKETQYF TGTGCCAGCAGCACGGGGACTAGCGGGAAAGAGACCCAGTACTTC TRBV7-3 15 TRBJ2-5 TRBD2 many
CASSPLGIAKIYNEQFF TGTGCCAGCAGCCCTCTCGGTATAGCCAAAATCTACAATGAGCAGTTCTTC TRBV7-2 17 TRBJ2-1 - -
CASSLVSGKGYTF TGTGCCAGCAGCTTGGTTTCGGGGAAAGGCTACACCTTC TRBV5-5 13 TRBJ1-2 - many
CASSEFRVGLAGEGTQYF TGTGCCAGCAGTGAATTCAGGGTCGGGCTAGCGGGAGAAGGGACCCAGTACTTC TRBV2 18 TRBJ2-5 TRBD2 many
CASSLVGGGPETQYF TGTGCCAGCAGCTTAGTAGGGGGGGGTCCGGAGACCCAGTACTTC TRBV7-9 15 TRBJ2-5 - many
CASSLLRDRSTGELFF TGTGCCAGCAGCCTCCTTCGGGACAGATCCACCGGGGAGCTGTTTTTT TRBV3-1 16 TRBJ2-2 TRBD1 many
CSSPGQVPYEQYF TGCAGTTCTCCGGGACAGGTACCCTACGAGCAGTACTTC TRBV20-1 13 TRBJ2-7 TRBD1 many
CASSIGRDAEAFF TGTGCCAGTAGCATAGGGCGGGACGCTGAAGCTTTCTTT TRBV19 13 TRBJ1-1 - few
CASSTRQQENTEAFF TGTGCCAGCAGCACCCGACAACAGGAGAACACTGAAGCTTTCTTT TRBV12-3/TRBV12-4 15 TRBJ1-1 - many
CASSLGVANTEAFF TGTGCCAGCAGCTTAGGAGTAGCTAACACTGAAGCTTTCTTT TRBV7-9 14 TRBJ1-1 - many
CASSQLQEYNSPLHF TGTGCCAGCAGCCAGCTTCAGGAATATAATTCACCCCTCCACTTT TRBV13 15 TRBJ1-6 - -
CASSLVYSEGMNEQFF TGTGCCAGCAGCTTGGTCTATAGCGAAGGGATGAATGAGCAGTTCTTC TRBV5-5 16 TRBJ2-1 - many
CASSFKEGGIYEQYF TGTGCCAGCAGCTTTAAGGAGGGCGGAATCTACGAGCAGTACTTC TRBV7-2 15 TRBJ2-7 - many
CASSLDDGSTDTQYF TGTGCCAGCAGCTTAGACGACGGGAGCACAGATACGCAGTATTTT TRBV7-9 15 TRBJ2-3 - many
CSVAPDPSAGTDTQYF TGCAGCGTTGCCCCGGACCCCTCTGCTGGCACAGATACGCAGTATTTT TRBV29-1 16 TRBJ2-3 - many
CASSQVPGGTETQYF TGTGCCAGCTCACAGGTCCCAGGCGGAACTGAGACCCAGTACTTC TRBV18 15 TRBJ2-5 - many
CASSGDRVTGELFF TGTGCCAGCAGTGGGGACAGGGTTACCGGGGAGCTGTTTTTT TRBV9 14 TRBJ2-2 TRBD1 -
CASSLADLAGDYGYTF TGCGCCAGCAGCTTGGCGGACTTGGCAGGGGACTATGGCTACACCTTC TRBV5-1 16 TRBJ1-2 - -
CSATGTGGNQPQHF TGCAGTGCCACCGGGACAGGGGGGAATCAGCCCCAGCATTTT TRBV20-1 14 TRBJ1-5 TRBD1 -
CAWSAPLADSYNEQFF TGTGCCTGGAGTGCTCCACTAGCGGATTCCTACAATGAGCAGTTCTTC TRBV30 16 TRBJ2-1 TRBD2 -
CASSLAPSSGGNEQFF TGCGCCAGCAGCTTGGCCCCTAGCTCGGGTGGGAATGAGCAGTTCTTC TRBV5-1 16 TRBJ2-1 - many
CSVDRGPDYGYTF TGCAGCGTCGACAGGGGGCCAGACTATGGCTACACCTTC TRBV29-1 13 TRBJ1-2 TRBD1 -
CASSFGTGHGYTF TGCGCCAGCAGCTTCGGGACAGGCCATGGCTACACCTTC TRBV5-1 13 TRBJ1-2 TRBD1 -
CASSPRRGVVAGGYNEQFF TGTGCCAGCTCACCACGCCGTGGGGTAGTGGCAGGGGGCTACAATGAGCAGTTCTTC TRBV18 19 TRBJ2-1 TRBD1 many
CASSLGNDRGHGYTF TGTGCCAGCAGTTTGGGCAACGACAGGGGACATGGCTACACCTTC TRBV28 15 TRBJ1-2 TRBD1 many
CATQPGQGGGNTIYF TGTGCCACCCAACCAGGACAGGGTGGGGGAAACACCATATATTTT TRBV10-3 15 TRBJ1-3 TRBD1 -
CASSPGDRNYGYTF TGTGCCAGCAGCCCGGGGGACAGAAACTATGGCTACACCTTC TRBV28 14 TRBJ1-2 TRBD1 many
CASRSLADTQYF TGTGCCAGCAGATCACTGGCAGATACGCAGTATTTT TRBV12-3/TRBV12-4 12 TRBJ2-3 - many
CASSLTGTITDTQYF TGTGCCAGCAGCCTAACCGGGACTATCACAGATACGCAGTATTTT TRBV7-3 15 TRBJ2-3 TRBD2 many
CASSFADSNQPQHF TGTGCCAGCAGCTTCGCGGATAGCAATCAGCCCCAGCATTTT TRBV3-1 14 TRBJ1-5 - many
CATSDTGQGASNQPQHF TGTGCCACCAGTGATACGGGACAGGGGGCGAGCAATCAGCCCCAGCATTTT TRBV24-1 17 TRBJ1-5 TRBD1 -
CASSSRDRGYEQYF TGTGCCAGCAGTTCCCGGGACAGGGGGTACGAGCAGTACTTC TRBV28 14 TRBJ2-7 TRBD1 many
CSAVTGSHEKLFF TGCAGTGCTGTGACAGGCTCGCATGAAAAACTGTTTTTT TRBV20-1 13 TRBJ1-4 - few
CAGSLAVQGQGETQYF TGTGCCGGCAGCTTGGCGGTACAGGGTCAGGGAGAGACCCAGTACTTC TRBV5-5 16 TRBJ2-5 - -
CSASAGLADPYEQYF TGCAGTGCTAGTGCCGGACTAGCGGATCCCTACGAGCAGTACTTC TRBV20-1 15 TRBJ2-7 TRBD2 few
CASSRTSGSFVQFF TGTGCCAGCAGCCGGACTAGCGGGAGTTTTGTCCAGTTCTTC TRBV11-3 14 TRBJ2-1 TRBD2 few
CSAQLWETQYF TGCAGTGCGCAGCTTTGGGAGACCCAGTACTTC TRBV20-1 11 TRBJ2-5 - many
CSVEEVSGQPQHF TGCAGCGTTGAAGAAGTGTCCGGCCAGCCCCAGCATTTT TRBV29-1 13 TRBJ1-5 - many
CASSATGVGDTQYF TGTGCCAGCAGCGCGACAGGGGTTGGAGATACGCAGTATTTT TRBV9 14 TRBJ2-3 TRBD1 many
CASSPLPGQGGQKGNEQYF TGTGCCAGCAGCCCCCTCCCGGGACAGGGGGGACAAAAAGGGAACGAGCAGTACTTC TRBV7-8 19 TRBJ2-7 TRBD1 many
CAISESVPILAGPTYEQYF TGTGCCATCAGTGAGTCGGTTCCCATACTAGCGGGTCCCACCTACGAGCAGTACTTC TRBV10-3 19 TRBJ2-7 TRBD2 -
CASSLPMGLAGVETQYF TGTGCCAGCAGCTTACCGATGGGACTAGCGGGAGTAGAGACCCAGTACTTC TRBV7-6 17 TRBJ2-5 TRBD2 few
CASSGRKTGGQNQPQHF TGTGCCAGCAGTGGAAGAAAGACAGGGGGACAAAATCAGCCCCAGCATTTT TRBV6-1 17 TRBJ1-5 TRBD1 many
CATSKERRSPYEQYF TGTGCCACCAGCAAAGAGCGACGGAGTCCCTACGAGCAGTACTTC TRBV15 15 TRBJ2-7 - -
CASSLAGEADTQYF TGTGCCAGCAGTCTAGCGGGAGAGGCAGATACGCAGTATTTT TRBV2 14 TRBJ2-3 TRBD2 many